This T cell receptor (beta chain) stems from a study of shared clonotypes between healthy human individuals. Study overall: Donors, aged 18 to 49, were two women and a few men.

Note on this clone: Its antigen is undetermined.

General study findings and limits: It was observed that roughly 5.5% of naive CD4 clonotypes were shared across four donors.

The repertoire was sequenced with immunoSEQ multiplex PCR; TCRdb's copy has only in-frame clones and lacks some. The sample lists around 1.9 million clones, around 93% occurring once. Terminally differentiated effector memory CD45RA+ cells were excluded by CCR7 positive selection of CD45RO-negative cells. Trimming removed 2 bases from V and 2 bases from J, with 13 bases in between. The CDR3 has 15 amino acids. CDR1 MNHEY and CDR2 SMNVEV come from the germline V gene (reference sequence). The rearrangement links TRBV27 to TRBJ2-7, with D perhaps matching TRBD1 (6 bases). The origin of this receptor is a man younger than 35 in good health. Some clones in this sample may be carry-over from other donors' samples. Sequenced sample: naive CD8+ T cells from PBMCs. CDR3 sequence: CASSLQKQGTYEQYF. CDR3 bases: TGTGCCAGCAGTTTACAAAAACAGGGCACCTACGAGCAGTACTTC.